The 3 T cell receptor beta chains below were found in one sample sequenced in a study of blood T cell repertoires in COVID-19. Sequencing was performed with immunoSEQ multiplex PCR; in TCRdb, only in-frame clones are kept and a portion is missing. There are 220,000 or so clones in the sample; more than 80% occur only once, and approximately 0.9% lies in the top ten. Sequencing used PBMCs or T cells enriched from blood (not recorded which). These receptors all stem from a man between 45 and 60 years old who had been exposed to COVID-19.

The V call is TRBV23-1, the J call TRBJ1-1; D is ambiguous. TRBV23-1 is designated an ORF whose function remains uncertain. V was clipped by 9 bases and J by 1 base, with 15 bases between them. The CDR3 contains 14 residues. This CDR3 reads CAREVGQTNTEAFF. The CDR3 nucleotides read TGCGCCAGGGAGGTGGGTCAAACGAACACTGAAGCTTTCTTT.

Remarks on this clone: The same CDR3 also results from other DNA sequences found in this sample. The V and J genes are TRBV9 and TRBJ1-1, with D unclear. CDR1 is SGDLS and CDR2 is YYNGEE in the germline V gene. V shed 0 bases and J shed 0 bases, with 6 bases lying between them. This CDR3 has 14 amino acids. The CDR3, as DNA: TGTGCCAGCAGCGTAGGAGGTATGAACACTGAAGCTTTCTTT. It is translated as CASSVGGMNTEAFF.

J is TRBJ1-5 and V is TRBV10-2, with 11 bases lining up with TRBD1. The germline V gene has CDR1 WSHSY and CDR2 SAAADI. This CDR3 is 14 amino acids long. V lost 6 bases and J lost 6; bases outside the gene matches: 4. CDR3 sequence: CASRGQGAGQPQHF. CDR3 DNA sequence: TGCGCCAGCAGAGGACAGGGGGCCGGTCAGCCCCAGCATTTT.